A single T cell receptor beta chain is shown here with its context. Its antigen is currently unknown. The data derive from a study of shared clonotypes between healthy human individuals. General observations from the study: Larger estimated richness was generally recorded for naive subsets relative to memory subsets.

Here immunoSEQ multiplex PCR was the method, and the copy in TCRdb shows in-frame clones only, minus some. The sample records about 510,000 clones, approximately 95% being singletons. Per germline, CDR1 SQVTM and CDR2 ANQGSEA. CDR3 length: 15 residues. V dropped 6 bases and J dropped 2 bases, with 19 bases sitting between them. This clonotype originated in a woman aged 25 to 39 in good health. V and J are TRBV29-1 and TRBJ1-2; unclear D gene. The specimen was naive CD4+ T cells sorted from blood. Noted subset: CD45RA+ positively selected. CDR3: CSVTGPSTVNYGYTF. DNA of the CDR3: TGCAGCGTCACCGGACCCTCGACGGTCAACTATGGCTACACCTTC.